Listed below are T cell receptor beta chains from one sample, sequenced in a study of T cell responses to AZD1222 COVID-19 vaccine. The assay was immunoSEQ multiplex PCR, and TCRdb's table has in-frame clones only and misses some. The sample includes about 150,000 clones, around nine tenths seen only once; the top ten take 6.9%. This sample comprised peripheral blood, obtained after recovery from COVID-19. These receptor sequences come from an adult who had recovered from COVID-19. The CDR3 runs from the conserved cysteine through the conserved F or W. A D gene is named only where the DNA matches it firmly. Only some rows state a clone size, as once, few, many or a class for expanded clones.

V	length	D	size	J	DNA	CDR3
TRBV19	14	TRBD1	-	TRBJ1-2	TGTGCCAGTAGTGGGGACAGGGGAGGCTATGGCTACACCTTC	CASSGDRGGYGYTF
TRBV7-8	14	-	-	TRBJ1-2	TGTGCCAGCAGCTTAGGTCACAGAAACTATGGCTACACCTTC	CASSLGHRNYGYTF
TRBV19	13	-	-	TRBJ1-1	TGTGCCAGTAGTATAATAGGGCGGCCTGAAGCTTTCTTT	CASSIIGRPEAFF
TRBV18	12	-	-	TRBJ2-4	TGTGCCAGCTCACCTGATATGGTCATTCAGTACTTC	CASSPDMVIQYF
TRBV19	16	-	once	TRBJ1-4	TGTGCCAGTAGTATGGTACAGGGCAGTGGAGGAGAAAAACTGTTTTTT	CASSMVQGSGGEKLFF
TRBV3-1/TRBV3-2	16	TRBD2	-	TRBJ2-2	TGTGCCAGCAGCCAAGAGAGCGGGGCGGGCACCGGGGAGCTGTTTTTT	CASSQESGAGTGELFF
TRBV6-1	15	TRBD1	-	TRBJ1-2	TGTGCCAGCAGTGAAGCCCTAGGACAGGCGGGTGGCTACACCTTC	CASSEALGQAGGYTF
TRBV6-2/TRBV6-3	14	-	-	TRBJ2-2	TGTGCCAGCAGTTTTGGGGAGAACACCGGGGAGCTGTTTTTT	CASSFGENTGELFF
TRBV18	13	-	-	TRBJ1-1	TGTGCCAGCTCACAATCAGTTAGTACTGAAGCTTTCTTT	CASSQSVSTEAFF
TRBV2	13	TRBD1	few	TRBJ1-5	TGTGCCACCAGGGACAGGGCTAATCAGCCCCAGCATTTT	CATRDRANQPQHF
TRBV28	15	TRBD1	once	TRBJ1-2	TGTGCCAGCAGCCAGAACACAGGGGTCACAGGGGGCTACACCTTC	CASSQNTGVTGGYTF
TRBV3-1/TRBV3-2	22	-	-	TRBJ2-3	TGTGCCAGCAGCCAAGTGAAGGGGGATGCCCTAACTCCTTTGTCACCGTCAAATACGCAGTATTTT	CASSQVKGDALTPLSPSNTQYF
TRBV5-1	16	-	-	TRBJ2-7	TGCGCCAGCAGCTTGGATGGCAGCCAAAACTTCTACGAGCAGTACTTC	CASSLDGSQNFYEQYF
TRBV7-9	15	-	-	TRBJ2-2	TGTGCCAGCAGCTTAATGGCTCAGAACACCGGGGAGCTGTTTTTT	CASSLMAQNTGELFF
TRBV7-8	14	-	-	TRBJ2-2	TGTGCCAGCAGCTTAGCGGGCTTCACCGGGGAGCTGTTTTTT	CASSLAGFTGELFF
TRBV28	16	-	-	TRBJ2-3	TGTGCCAGCAGATCCTGGGGGCAGGCTGAGGCAGATACGCAGTATTTT	CASRSWGQAEADTQYF
TRBV3-1/TRBV3-2	16	-	-	TRBJ1-5	TGTGCCAGCATCCTGCACAGGAGAGATAGCAATCAGCCCCAGCATTTT	CASILHRRDSNQPQHF
TRBV2	13	-	-	TRBJ1-5	TGTGCCAGCAAAGGACAGAACAATCAGCCCCAGCATTTT	CASKGQNNQPQHF
TRBV9	14	-	-	TRBJ2-7	TGTGCCAGCAGCGTAGTAGGTTCTTCCCACGAGCAGTACTTC	CASSVVGSSHEQYF
TRBV3-1/TRBV3-2	13	-	-	TRBJ1-1	TGTGCCAGCAGCCAAAAGTCGAACACTGAAGCTTTCTTT	CASSQKSNTEAFF
TRBV15	17	TRBD2	-	TRBJ2-7	TGTGCCACCAGCAGGGGGGAGGGGGATAGCGGGAGATACGAGCAGTACTTC	CATSRGEGDSGRYEQYF
TRBV7-8	14	-	-	TRBJ1-1	TGTGCCAGCAGCCCAGGGGAGAGGAACACTGAAGCTTTCTTT	CASSPGERNTEAFF
TRBV6-5	15	-	-	TRBJ1-4	TGTGCCAGCAGTATCGGGGTAGGATTTAATGAAAAACTGTTTTTT	CASSIGVGFNEKLFF
TRBV7-8	14	TRBD1	-	TRBJ1-4	TGTGCCAGCAGCGGGACAGGGGTAATTGAAAAACTGTTTTTT	CASSGTGVIEKLFF
TRBV5-1	15	TRBD2	-	TRBJ2-1	TGCGCCAGCACCGAGACTAGCGGGAGGGCCCCTGAGCAGTTCTTC	CASTETSGRAPEQFF
TRBV3-1/TRBV3-2	15	TRBD1	-	TRBJ2-2	TGTGCCAGCAGCCGACAGGGTTTGAGGACCGGGGAGCTGTTTTTT	CASSRQGLRTGELFF
TRBV7-6	16	TRBD2	-	TRBJ2-1	TGTGCCAGCAGCCTCCAGCGGGAGGGCCGGGGAAATGAGCAGTTCTTC	CASSLQREGRGNEQFF
TRBV5-1	14	TRBD2	-	TRBJ2-1	TGCGCCAGCAGCCCCGGGGGGGTAAGCGATGAGCAGTTCTTC	CASSPGGVSDEQFF
TRBV7-2	16	TRBD2	-	TRBJ2-1	TGTGCCAGCAGCTTAGCGGTTCTAGCGGGGGGCAATGAGCAGTTCTTC	CASSLAVLAGGNEQFF
TRBV28	13	-	-	TRBJ1-4	TGTGCCAGCACCCCGGCGGGGGATGAAAAACTGTTTTTT	CASTPAGDEKLFF
TRBV27	13	-	-	TRBJ1-1	TGTGCCAGCAGCCGGGTCCCGTGGACTGAAGCTTTCTTT	CASSRVPWTEAFF
TRBV29-1	14	-	once	TRBJ2-1	TGCAGCGTTGAAGACGGGGGCGTGAACAATGAGCAGTTCTTC	CSVEDGGVNNEQFF
TRBV5-3	13	TRBD1	-	TRBJ2-1	TGTGCCAGAATCCAGCGGACAGGAGATGAGCAGTTCTTC	CARIQRTGDEQFF
TRBV5-6	14	TRBD2	-	TRBJ2-5	TGTGCCAGCAGCGAAAGCGGGGTAAGGGAGACCCAGTACTTC	CASSESGVRETQYF
TRBV28	17	TRBD1	-	TRBJ2-7	TGTGCCAGCACCTATGTAGGGGGCGAGGGCCGAACCTACGAGCAGTACTTC	CASTYVGGEGRTYEQYF
TRBV6-5	15	-	-	TRBJ1-1	TGTGCCAGCAGCTTTGCGCGGGGTGGAGGAACTGAAGCTTTCTTT	CASSFARGGGTEAFF